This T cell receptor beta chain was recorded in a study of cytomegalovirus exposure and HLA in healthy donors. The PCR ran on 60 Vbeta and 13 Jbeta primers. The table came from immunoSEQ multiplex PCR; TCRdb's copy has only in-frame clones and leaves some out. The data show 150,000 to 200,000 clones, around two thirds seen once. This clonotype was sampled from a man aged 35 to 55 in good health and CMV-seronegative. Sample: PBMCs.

The CDR3 region has the DNA TGTGCCAGCAGCTGGGACTCCGGGACGCGTAAAGAGACCCAGTACTTC. Translation gives CASSWDSGTRKETQYF. The chain employs TRBV5-4 and TRBJ2-5; a weak D match, TRBD2 (6 bases). V lost 3 bases to trimming and J lost 3 bases, with 18 bases between them. The CDR3 consists of 16 residues. Germline-derived CDR1 and CDR2 are SGHNT and YYREEE (reference sequence).